These T cell receptor beta chains were read from a single sample in a study of shared clonotypes between healthy human individuals. Clones were sequenced by immunoSEQ multiplex PCR, and TCRdb holds only the in-frame ones, with some missing. This sample has about 2.1 million clones; over 85% occur once, and the top ten carry around 1.7%. Sample: naive CD8+ T cells from PBMCs. The receptor source for this set is a man aged 18 to 30 in good health. Some clones in this sample may be carry-over from other donors' samples. Each CDR3 is given with its conserved first and last residue. D genes are given only for firm matches. Clone size is not always given. Where it is, it says once, few, many or a class for expanded clones.

V	size	J	length	D	DNA	CDR3
TRBV28	-	TRBJ1-5	15	-	TGTGCCAGCAGACCTCTAGGGGCCCAGGGACAGCCCCAGCATTTT	CASRPLGAQGQPQHF
TRBV2	-	TRBJ1-1	15	TRBD1	TGTGCCAGCAGCCGAACGACAGGGAGCAACACTGAAGCTTTCTTT	CASSRTTGSNTEAFF
TRBV13	-	TRBJ2-1	16	TRBD1	TGTGCCAGCAGCTCGGCACAGGGGGCCCCCTACAATGAGCAGTTCTTC	CASSSAQGAPYNEQFF
TRBV27	-	TRBJ1-5	13	-	TGTGCCAGCAGTTTAGGACTACATCAGCCCCAGCATTTT	CASSLGLHQPQHF
TRBV4-1	-	TRBJ1-1	16	-	TGCGCCAGCAGCCAAGGATCGGAGGGGATGAACACTGAAGCTTTCTTT	CASSQGSEGMNTEAFF
TRBV27	-	TRBJ2-1	15	TRBD2	TGTGCCAGCAGTCCCAGGACTAGCGGATACAATGAGCAGTTCTTC	CASSPRTSGYNEQFF
TRBV5-5	-	TRBJ2-7	15	TRBD1	TGTGCCAGCAGCGCCGGGACAGGTCACTCCTACGAGCAGTACTTC	CASSAGTGHSYEQYF
TRBV19	-	TRBJ2-3	15	TRBD2	TGTGCCAGTAGTATCCCTGGCGGGAGGGTAGATACGCAGTATTTT	CASSIPGGRVDTQYF
TRBV7-9	-	TRBJ2-5	11	-	TGTGCCAGCAGATTTCGAGAGACCCAGTACTTC	CASRFRETQYF
TRBV11-2	-	TRBJ2-7	15	-	TGTGCCAGCAGCTTAGCCACGGGAGTAATATACGAGCAGTACTTC	CASSLATGVIYEQYF
TRBV15	-	TRBJ1-5	16	TRBD1	TGTGCCACCAGCCCCGGGACAGATTATAGCAATCAGCCCCAGCATTTT	CATSPGTDYSNQPQHF
TRBV11-2	-	TRBJ2-5	14	-	TGTGCCAGCAGCTTAGTAGGGGGTCTAGAGACCCAGTACTTC	CASSLVGGLETQYF
TRBV28	-	TRBJ2-1	15	-	TGTGCCAGCAGTTTATGGCGGGACTCCTACAATGAGCAGTTCTTC	CASSLWRDSYNEQFF
TRBV2	-	TRBJ1-1	15	-	TGTGCCAGCAGTGATATCCCAGCTGGGAACACTGAAGCTTTCTTT	CASSDIPAGNTEAFF
TRBV6-1	-	TRBJ2-1	16	-	TGTGCCAGCAGTGAAGATTTTGGGGGCTCCTACAATGAGCAGTTCTTC	CASSEDFGGSYNEQFF
TRBV29-1	-	TRBJ2-2	15	TRBD1	TGCAGCGTTGAAGTCCATGACAGGGTAGGAGGGGAGCTGTTTTTT	CSVEVHDRVGGELFF
TRBV2	-	TRBJ2-2	16	-	TGTGCCAGCAGTGGGGTCGGCAGGGTGAGCACCGGGGAGCTGTTTTTT	CASSGVGRVSTGELFF
TRBV14	-	TRBJ2-3	17	TRBD2	TGTGCCAGCAGCCCCCGGGGACTAGCGGGAGTTACAGATACGCAGTATTTT	CASSPRGLAGVTDTQYF
TRBV6-5	-	TRBJ2-1	15	TRBD2	TGTGCCAGCAGCTACGGGACTAGCGGAAGGGGTGAGCAGTTCTTC	CASSYGTSGRGEQFF
TRBV25-1	-	TRBJ2-5	13	-	TGTGCCAGCAGTGGCCCCCCCTTTCGGACCCAGTACTTC	CASSGPPFRTQYF
TRBV5-1	-	TRBJ2-3	18	TRBD2	TGCGCCAGCAGCCCCCCAGGACTAGCGGGAGTTGGCACAGATACGCAGTATTTT	CASSPPGLAGVGTDTQYF
TRBV19	-	TRBJ2-7	14	TRBD2	TGTGCCAGTAGTCCCCGGACTAGATGGGGCGAGCAGTACTTC	CASSPRTRWGEQYF
TRBV11-2	-	TRBJ2-7	15	TRBD2	TGTGCCAGCAGCGTTCCTGCGGGGGTCTCCTACGAGCAGTACTTC	CASSVPAGVSYEQYF
TRBV5-6	once	TRBJ2-7	13	-	TGTGCCAGCAGCTTGGGGACAGACTACGAGCAGTACTTC	CASSLGTDYEQYF
TRBV27	-	TRBJ2-7	16	-	TGTGCCAGCAGGGAGACCGGGACATTCGATACCTACGAGCAGTACTTC	CASRETGTFDTYEQYF
TRBV6-6	-	TRBJ1-1	16	-	TGTGCCAGCAGTTACGACAGAGACAGGATGAACACTGAAGCTTTCTTT	CASSYDRDRMNTEAFF
TRBV9	-	TRBJ1-3	12	-	TGTGCCAGCAGCTTCCGCGGGGAGGCCGTATATTTT	CASSFRGEAVYF
TRBV7-9	-	TRBJ2-1	15	-	TGTGCCAGCAGCTTAGTCGGTTTACCCTACAATGAGCAGTTCTTC	CASSLVGLPYNEQFF
TRBV5-4	-	TRBJ2-1	16	TRBD2	TGTGCCAGCAGGGGGGCGGCGGGAGGTAACCGGAATGAGCAGTTCTTC	CASRGAAGGNRNEQFF
TRBV7-9	-	TRBJ1-2	15	-	TGTGCCAGCAGCCCCGGACCGCTCCCTAACTATGGCTACACCTTC	CASSPGPLPNYGYTF
TRBV7-9	-	TRBJ1-5	12	-	TGTGCCAGCAGCGCCCCAGATCAGCCCCAGCATTTT	CASSAPDQPQHF